This passage covers 26 T cell receptor beta chains from one sample sequenced in a study of T cell repertoires in aging, cancer and after chemotherapy. Amplification of TCR beta used genomic DNA extracted from peripheral blood. A mixed TRB-A/B primer pool amplified rearranged TRB by multiplex touch-down PCR. Each CDR3 protein is one row after TCRdb ran MiXCR on the multiplex PCR reads. The sample carries 3,000 or so distinct CDR3 sequences, around a third recorded once. Material for sequencing was blood. The source of these receptors is a human donor in good health.

In its sample, this clonotype ranks as medium-sized (0.01 to 0.1%). CDR3 sequence: CASSPGLTGGGYTF. The CDR3 region has the DNA TGTGCCAGCAGCCCAGGACTGACCGGGGGTGGCTACACCTTC. The J gene is TRBJ1-2, the V gene TRBV7-3; a possible D gene is TRBD1 (5 bases). Germline-derived CDR1 and CDR2 are SGHTA and FQGTGA. Deletions cut 5 bases from V and 7 bases from J, with 17 bases between. The CDR3 spans 14 residues.

The V call is TRBV20-1, the J call TRBJ2-3, with D maybe TRBD2 (7 bases). V lost 0 bases, J lost 8 bases, and 15 bases lay in between. The CDR3 covers 14 residues. The germline V gene encodes CDR1 DFQATT and CDR2 SNEGSKA (reference sequence). CDR3 residues: CSARDGGGAATQYF. Written as DNA, the CDR3 is TGCAGTGCTAGAGATGGAGGGGGGGCCGCTACGCAGTATTTT.

This clonotype is judged large. The genes are TRBV19 and TRBJ1-2; D ambiguous. The germline V gene encodes CDR1 LNHDA and CDR2 SQIVND (reference sequence). This CDR3 comprises 13 residues. The V end lost 4 bases, the J end lost 6 bases, and 12 bases lay between the germline ends. CDR3 DNA: TGTGCCAGTAGTAGAAACGGCAAAAATGGCTACACCTTC. This gives the protein CASSRNGKNGYTF.

The chain employs TRBV5-1 and TRBJ1-5; no definite D call. The CDR3 length is 15 residues. V lost 0 bases and J lost 0, with 7 bases in between. The germline gives CDR1 SGHRS, CDR2 YFSETQ. The CDR3 reads CASSLEGYSNQPQHF. The CDR3 coding sequence is TGCGCCAGCAGCTTGGAAGGGTATAGCAATCAGCCCCAGCATTTT.

This clonotype is medium-sized in the sample. The chain uses TRBV6-2 or TRBV6-3 and TRBJ2-1; D is unclear. Trimming shortened V by 7 bases and J by 6 bases, and 16 bases separated the two germline ends. Germline V gene data show CDR1 as MNHEY and CDR2 as SVGEGT. This CDR3 contains 14 residues. The CDR3 sequence: CASTLRPAGNEQFF. For the CDR3, the DNA is TGTGCCAGCACCCTGAGGCCAGCCGGCAATGAGCAGTTCTTC.

Relative to its sample, this clonotype is medium-sized. This chain's CDR3 is CSARDNRGWGEAFF. The CDR3 DNA reads TGCAGTGCTAGAGATAACAGGGGCTGGGGTGAAGCTTTCTTT. V is TRBV20-1 and J is TRBJ1-1; 7 bases match TRBD1. Trimming at V came to 0 bases and at J to 7 bases, leaving 8 bases not matched to a gene. This CDR3 spans 14 amino acids. CDR1 and CDR2 (germline): DFQATT, SNEGSKA (reference sequence).

The chain is built from TRBV7-2 and TRBJ2-3; D remains ambiguous. Per the germline V gene, CDR1 is SGHTA and CDR2 is FQGNSA. Between the trimmed V and J ends, which lost 4 bases and 0 bases, there was a span of 5 bases. The CDR3 loop spans 13 amino acids. The DNA for the CDR3 is TGTGCCAGCAGCTCCATTAGCACAGATACGCAGTATTTT. It specifies CASSSISTDTQYF.

The chain joins TRBV29-1 to TRBJ2-5; a weak D match, TRBD1 (7 bases). CDR3 size: 12 residues. Trimming cost V 7 bases and J 5 bases, with 14 bases left between them. The germline CDR1 and CDR2 sequences are SQVTM and ANQGSEA. CDR3 sequence: CSATGAGETQYF. CDR3 DNA: TGCAGCGCCACAGGGGCGGGGGAGACCCAGTACTTC.

Within the sample, this clonotype is medium-sized. The chain joins TRBV11-2 to TRBJ1-1; D gene ambiguous. Trimming took 0 bases from V and 0 from J, leaving 11 bases between them. This CDR3 region has 16 residues. Germline V lookup: CDR1 SGHAT, CDR2 FQNNGV. In nucleotides, the CDR3 is TGTGCCAGCAGCTTAGAAGGTGGAGCGATGAACACTGAAGCTTTCTTT. Its translation: CASSLEGGAMNTEAFF.

By share, this clonotype counts as medium-sized. The genes are TRBV6-4 and TRBJ2-1; 7 bases are shared with TRBD1. The V gene end was trimmed by 2 bases and the J gene end by 5 bases; junction bases not matched to a gene: 0. Looked up from germline, CDR1 is MRHNA and CDR2 is SNTAGT. The CDR3 has 13 amino acids. CDR3 DNA sequence: TGTGCCAGCAGTGACAGGGGGCACAATGAGCAGTTCTTC. This codes for CASSDRGHNEQFF.

Sample share makes this clonotype medium-sized (0.01 to 0.1%). The rearrangement links TRBV20-1 to TRBJ1-1, with D possibly being TRBD1 (6 bases). The CDR3 has 19 amino acids. V lost 1 base, J lost 1 base, and 25 bases lay in between. The germline V gene has CDR1 DFQATT and CDR2 SNEGSKA (reference sequence). The CDR3, as DNA: TGCAGTGCTAGAGTATTCATGGGGGGCTATCAAACAAGGAACACTGAAGCTTTCTTT. This translates into CSARVFMGGYQTRNTEAFF.

This clonotype was counted between two and nine times. The chain links TRBV11-3 to TRBJ1-1; D might be TRBD1 (6 bases). This CDR3 region has 14 residues. The germline V gene has CDR1 SGHNT and CDR2 YENEEA. Trimming removed 5 bases from V and 3 bases from J, with 13 bases in between. The CDR3 reads CASSRRGVDTEAFF. CDR3 nucleotide sequence: TGTGCCAGCAGCCGCAGGGGTGTGGACACTGAAGCTTTCTTT.

J is TRBJ1-1 and V is TRBV29-1; 8 nucleotides align to TRBD1. CDR1 and CDR2 from the germline V gene are SQVTM and ANQGSEA. The CDR3 has 15 residues. This CDR3 reads CDGDARGQANTEAFF. The DNA of the CDR3 is TGCGACGGAGACGCTAGGGGACAGGCTAACACTGAAGCTTTCTTT.

Judged by abundance, this clonotype is large. The gene calls are TRBV6-4 and TRBJ2-7; 8 bases map to TRBD1. Germline loops: CDR1 MRHNA, CDR2 SNTAGT. The CDR3 contains 13 residues. V shed 3 bases and J 7 bases; nucleotides not matched to a gene: 5. Here the CDR3 reads CASSESGQGEQYF. CDR3 in DNA: TGTGCCAGCAGTGAATCTGGACAGGGTGAGCAGTACTTC.

This clonotype is labeled as medium-sized (0.01 to 0.1%). The gene calls are TRBV5-1 and TRBJ2-5; 7 bases fit TRBD1. The CDR3 is 17 residues long. Trimming removed 4 bases from V and 0 bases from J; junction bases left unmatched: 12. CDR1 SGHRS and CDR2 YFSETQ come from the germline V gene. CDR3 loop: CASSREPDRSHQETQYF. In DNA, the CDR3 is TGCGCCAGCAGCCGAGAACCGGACAGGTCGCACCAAGAGACCCAGTACTTC.

This clonotype is judged medium-sized (0.01 to 0.1%). The rearrangement joins TRBV6-2 or TRBV6-3 to TRBJ2-5; 9 positions match TRBD2. CDR1 and CDR2 (germline): MNHEY, SVGEGT. CDR3 length: 15 amino acids. The V and J ends lost 4 bases and 2 bases, in that order; junction bases with no gene match: 5. CDR3 protein: CASSWNSGSQETQYF. The CDR3, as DNA: TGTGCCAGCAGTTGGAATAGCGGGAGTCAAGAGACCCAGTACTTC.

In its sample, this clonotype was seen once. This rearrangement joins TRBV2 to TRBJ1-5; weak D call: TRBD1 (5 bases). There are 15 residues in the CDR3. The V gene's germline CDR1 is SNHLY and CDR2 FYNNEI. Trimming took off 3 bases at V and 2 bases at J, with 11 bases between the two ends. The CDR3 nucleotides read TGTGCCAGCAGTGACAGGGTAAAAGGCAATCAGCCCCAGCATTTT. Translation gives CASSDRVKGNQPQHF.

Of note for this clonotype: A read error may explain this, as a much larger clone is one base away. The chain carries TRBV14 and TRBJ2-5; 7 bases map to TRBD1. The junction had 13 bases not matched to a gene; V was cut back by 1 base and J by 5 bases. In germline, CDR1 is SGHDN, CDR2 FVKESK. This CDR3 spans 17 amino acids. In nucleotides, the CDR3 is TGTGCCAGCAGCCAAGGGCTTCGGGGACAGCGACGCGAGACCCAGTACTTC. Encoded protein: CASSQGLRGQRRETQYF.

By its share, this clonotype is medium-sized. The V call is TRBV7-9, the J call TRBJ1-2, with a tentative D call TRBD1 (5 bases). The CDR3 is 14 residues long. Trimming stripped 5 bases from V and 8 bases from J, with 18 bases between. Germline V gene sequence: CDR1 SEHNR, CDR2 FQNEAQ (reference sequence). The CDR3 DNA reads TGTGCCAGCAGCCTCAGTGGGGCGGCGGAGGGCTACACCTTC. It specifies CASSLSGAAEGYTF. Full variable domain (outside the CDR3, taken from reference TRBV7-9 and TRBJ1-2): DTGVSQNPRHKITKRGQNVTFRCDPISEHNRLYWYRQTLGQGPEFLTYFQNEAQLEKSRLLSDRFSAERPKGSFSTLEIQRTEQGDSAMYLCASSLSGAAEGYTFGSGTRLTVV.

The chain has TRBV12-3 or TRBV12-4 and TRBJ2-7; D possibly corresponds to TRBD2 (10 bases). The V and J ends lost 4 bases and 4 bases respectively, with 26 bases between them. This CDR3 contains 18 residues. The DNA of the CDR3 is TGTGCCAGCAGTTCTCGAGGTAGCGGGGGGACAGGGATTTACGAGCAGTACTTC. Translating it yields CASSSRGSGGTGIYEQYF.

To note about this clonotype: At one boundary the junction diverges from the germline segment, which might be a read error. V usage is TRBV24-1 and J usage is TRBJ2-1; unclear D gene. The CDR3 runs to 16 residues. Germline V gene data show CDR1 as KGHDR and CDR2 as SFDVKD. CDR3 protein: CATSDPDGSSYKEQFF. The CDR3 DNA follows: TGTGCCACCAGTGACCCTGACGGAAGCTCCTACAAAGAGCAGTTCTTC.

The V and J genes are TRBV2 and TRBJ2-2; 7 bases agree with TRBD2. The germline V gene encodes CDR1 SNHLY and CDR2 FYNNEI. The junction had 10 bases not matched to a gene; V was cut back by 7 bases and J by 5 bases. The CDR3 has 15 residues. CDR3 in amino acids: CASNAGGRGTGELFF. CDR3 nucleotides: TGTGCCAGCAACGCAGGCGGGAGAGGTACCGGGGAGCTGTTTTTT.

The gene calls are TRBV5-6 and TRBJ1-4; weak D call: TRBD1 (5 bases). Germline V gives CDR1 SGHDT, CDR2 YYEEEE. This CDR3 has 16 amino acids. The ends were cut back, 4 bases at V and 4 bases at J, with 17 bases in the middle. In nucleotides, the CDR3 is TGTGCCAGCAGCCCAGGAGACCAGGGCTTTAATGAAAAACTGTTTTTT. Translating it yields CASSPGDQGFNEKLFF.

By its share, this clonotype is medium-sized. In DNA form, the CDR3 reads TGCAGTGCTAGAGAGCGGATGGGCAGGGGCGCCGGGGAGACCCAGTACTTC. Its translation is CSARERMGRGAGETQYF. This chain links TRBV20-1 with TRBJ2-5; a possible D gene is TRBD1 (6 bases). CDR1 and CDR2 from the germline V gene are DFQATT and SNEGSKA (reference sequence). V was cut by 0 bases and J by 5 bases, with 22 bases left in between. The CDR3 is made up of 17 amino acids.

This clonotype showed up just a few times. The rearrangement links TRBV20-1 to TRBJ2-2; 8 bases map to TRBD1. The CDR3 length is 16 residues. The V gene's germline CDR1 is DFQATT and CDR2 SNEGSKA (reference sequence). V shed 2 bases and J 5 bases; nucleotides not matched to a gene: 10. The CDR3: CSARNPHRGDTGELFF. CDR3 nucleotide sequence: TGCAGTGCTAGAAATCCTCACAGGGGGGATACCGGGGAGCTGTTTTTT.

Here the CDR3 DNA reads TGTGCCAGTAGTATGAAGCGGGACGGGGAGCTGTTTTTT. Protein product: CASSMKRDGELFF. V gene TRBV19 combines with J gene TRBJ2-2, with 7 bases matching TRBD2. V was pared by 3 bases and J by 7 bases, with 2 bases of the junction left unmatched. This CDR3 has 13 amino acids. The V gene's germline CDR1 is LNHDA and CDR2 SQIVND (reference sequence). The full variable domain, completed using reference TRBV19 and TRBJ2-2, is DGGITQSPKYLFRKEGQNVTLSCEQNLNHDAMYWYRQDPGQGLRLIYYSQIVNDFQKGDIAEGYSVSREKKESFPLTVTSAQKNPTAFYLCASSMKRDGELFFGEGSRLTVL.